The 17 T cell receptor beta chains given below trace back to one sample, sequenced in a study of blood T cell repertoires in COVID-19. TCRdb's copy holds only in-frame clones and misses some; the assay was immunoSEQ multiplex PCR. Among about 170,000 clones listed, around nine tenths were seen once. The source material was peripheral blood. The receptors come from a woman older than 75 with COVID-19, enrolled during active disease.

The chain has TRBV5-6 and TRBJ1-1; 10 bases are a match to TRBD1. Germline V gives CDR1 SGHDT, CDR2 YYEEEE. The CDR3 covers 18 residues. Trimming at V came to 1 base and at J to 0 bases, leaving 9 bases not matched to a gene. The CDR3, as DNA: TGTGCCAGCAGCTTGAGATTAGGGACAGGGGCGCTGAACACTGAAGCTTTCTTT. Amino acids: CASSLRLGTGALNTEAFF.

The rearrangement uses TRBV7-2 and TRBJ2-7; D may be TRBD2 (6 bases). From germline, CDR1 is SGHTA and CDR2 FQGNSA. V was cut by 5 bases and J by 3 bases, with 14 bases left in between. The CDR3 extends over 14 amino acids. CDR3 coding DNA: TGTGCCAGCAGCCCGGGACTTCGATACTACGAGCAGTACTTC. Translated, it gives CASSPGLRYYEQYF.

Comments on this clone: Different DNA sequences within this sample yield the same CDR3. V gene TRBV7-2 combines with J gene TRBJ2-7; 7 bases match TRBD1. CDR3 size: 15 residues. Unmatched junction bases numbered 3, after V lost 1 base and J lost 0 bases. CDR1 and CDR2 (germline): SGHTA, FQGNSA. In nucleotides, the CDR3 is TGTGCCAGCAGCTTAGGACAGGGCAGCTCCTACGAGCAGTACTTC. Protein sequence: CASSLGQGSSYEQYF.

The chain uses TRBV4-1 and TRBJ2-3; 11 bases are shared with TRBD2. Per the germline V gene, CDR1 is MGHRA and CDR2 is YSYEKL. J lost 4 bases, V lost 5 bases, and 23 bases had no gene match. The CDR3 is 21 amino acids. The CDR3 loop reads CASSLIRIGVAGGPGADTQYF. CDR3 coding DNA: TGCGCCAGCAGCTTAATTAGGATCGGGGTAGCGGGAGGGCCTGGGGCAGATACGCAGTATTTT.

The CDR3 reads CASSQFYRADTEAFF. The CDR3 coding sequence is TGTGCCAGCAGCCAATTTTACAGGGCTGACACTGAAGCTTTCTTT. V and J are TRBV16 and TRBJ1-1; maybe TRBD1 (6 bases). The germline V and J ends were trimmed by 1 base and 3 bases, with 12 bases remaining between them. This CDR3 contains 15 residues. Germline CDR1 reads KGHSY; CDR2 reads FQNENV.

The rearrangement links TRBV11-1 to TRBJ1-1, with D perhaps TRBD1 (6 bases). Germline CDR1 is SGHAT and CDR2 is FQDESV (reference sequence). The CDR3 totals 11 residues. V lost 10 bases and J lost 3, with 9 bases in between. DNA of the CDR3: TGTGCCACCCAGGGGTACACTGAAGCTTTCTTT. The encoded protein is CATQGYTEAFF.

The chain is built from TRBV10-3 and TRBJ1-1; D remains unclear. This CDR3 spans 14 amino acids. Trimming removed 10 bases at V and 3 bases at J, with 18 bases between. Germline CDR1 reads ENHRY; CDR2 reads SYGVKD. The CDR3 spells CATTQTREDTEAFF. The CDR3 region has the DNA TGTGCCACCACACAGACAAGGGAGGACACTGAAGCTTTCTTT.

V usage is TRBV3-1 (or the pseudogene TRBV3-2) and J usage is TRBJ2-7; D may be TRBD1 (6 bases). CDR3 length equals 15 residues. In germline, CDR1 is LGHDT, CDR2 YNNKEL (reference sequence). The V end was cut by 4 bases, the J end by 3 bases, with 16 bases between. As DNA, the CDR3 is TGTGCCAGCAGCCTCGGGACATTCTCTTACTACGAGCAGTACTTC. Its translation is CASSLGTFSYYEQYF.

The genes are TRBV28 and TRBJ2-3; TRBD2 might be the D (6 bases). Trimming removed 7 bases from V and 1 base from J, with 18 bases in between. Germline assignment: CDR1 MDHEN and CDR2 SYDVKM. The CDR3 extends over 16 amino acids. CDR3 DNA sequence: TGTGCCAGCACTCGATTCGCGGGAAGGGGCACAGATACGCAGTATTTT. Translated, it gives CASTRFAGRGTDTQYF.

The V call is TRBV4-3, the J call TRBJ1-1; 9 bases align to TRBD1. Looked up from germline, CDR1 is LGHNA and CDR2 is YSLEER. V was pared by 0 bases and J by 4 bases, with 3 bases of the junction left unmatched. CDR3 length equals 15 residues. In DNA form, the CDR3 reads TGCGCCAGCAGCCAAGATAGGACAGGGGCCACTGAAGCTTTCTTT. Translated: CASSQDRTGATEAFF.

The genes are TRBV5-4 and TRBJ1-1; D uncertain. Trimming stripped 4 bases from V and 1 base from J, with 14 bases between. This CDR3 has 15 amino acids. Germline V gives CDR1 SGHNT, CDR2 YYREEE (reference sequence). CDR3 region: CASSPGRAPNTEAFF. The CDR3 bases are TGTGCCAGCAGCCCGGGGAGGGCCCCGAACACTGAAGCTTTCTTT.

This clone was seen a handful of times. The CDR3 DNA is TGTGCCAGCAGTCCGGCGACAGTGATGGTAGAAAAACTGTTTTTT. As protein: CASSPATVMVEKLFF. V gene TRBV28 combines with J gene TRBJ1-4; D perhaps matches TRBD1 (5 bases). The CDR3 totals 15 residues. Trimming took off 5 bases at V and 8 bases at J, with 18 bases between the two ends. The germline V gene has CDR1 MDHEN and CDR2 SYDVKM.

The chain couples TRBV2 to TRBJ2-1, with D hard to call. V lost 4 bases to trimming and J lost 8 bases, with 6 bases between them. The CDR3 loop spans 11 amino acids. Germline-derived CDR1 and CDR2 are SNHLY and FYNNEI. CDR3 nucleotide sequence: TGTGCCAGCAGTGTAAACTATGAGCAGTTCTTC. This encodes CASSVNYEQFF.

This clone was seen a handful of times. The CDR3 reads CASSYSSQGLNTIYF. The CDR3 DNA reads TGTGCCAGCAGTTACTCATCACAGGGGCTGAACACCATATATTTT. This chain uses TRBV6-5 with TRBJ1-3; TRBD1 matches 7 bases. Germline values: CDR1 MNHEY, CDR2 SVGAGI. The CDR3 has 15 amino acids. V shed 0 bases and J 7 bases; nucleotides not matched to a gene: 6.

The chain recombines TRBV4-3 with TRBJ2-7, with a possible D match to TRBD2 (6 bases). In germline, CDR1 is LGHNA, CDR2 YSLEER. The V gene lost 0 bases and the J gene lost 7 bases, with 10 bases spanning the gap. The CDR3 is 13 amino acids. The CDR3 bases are TGCGCCAGCAGCCAAGATGTTGGGACTGAGCAGTACTTC. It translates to CASSQDVGTEQYF.

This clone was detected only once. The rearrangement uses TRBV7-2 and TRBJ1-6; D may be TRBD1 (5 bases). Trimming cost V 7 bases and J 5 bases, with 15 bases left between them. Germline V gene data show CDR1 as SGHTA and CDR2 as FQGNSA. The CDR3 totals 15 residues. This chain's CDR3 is CASTLNRGNNSPLHF. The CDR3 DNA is TGTGCCAGCACCCTAAACCGGGGGAATAATTCACCCCTCCACTTT.

CDR3 bases: TGTGCCAGCAGTTTCCGACAGAGACCATCGCTTGGAAACACCATATATTTT. Translated, it gives CASSFRQRPSLGNTIYF. The chain links TRBV6-2 or TRBV6-3 to TRBJ1-3; D is possibly TRBD1 (5 bases). V dropped 4 bases and J dropped 3 bases, with 19 bases sitting between them. Per the germline V gene, CDR1 is MNHEY and CDR2 is SVGEGT. The CDR3 runs 17 residues.